This TCR beta chain was obtained from a study of blood T cell repertoires in COVID-19. Looking at the study overall: COVID-19 samples collected from the United States, Italy and Spain covered acute and convalescent phases.

CDR1 is SNHLY, CDR2 FYNNEI, per germline. V gave up 0 bases and J gave up 1 base, with 30 bases separating them. The CDR3 sequence is 23 residues long. The repertoire was sequenced with immunoSEQ multiplex PCR; TCRdb's copy has only in-frame clones and lacks some. The sample lists 230,000 or so clones, about four fifths seen once, with around 3.6% in the top ten. The TCR originated in a man aged 50-59 years who had recovered from COVID-19. The sequencing input was PBMCs or T cells enriched from blood (not recorded which). The genes are TRBV2 and TRBJ2-2; tentative D call: TRBD1 (5 bases). Written as DNA, the CDR3 is TGTGCCAGCAGTGAAGCGTACGCCCCCGGGCAGGGAAAGAGGTGGGGGAACACCGGGGAGCTGTTTTTT. It specifies CASSEAYAPGQGKRWGNTGELFF.